Reported below is one T cell receptor beta chain. Its antigen is unknown. This specimen belongs to a study of beta chain features in type 1 diabetes. Study overall: Cell yields, gender and age were comparable in patients and healthy donors.

Expressed TCRB transcripts were sequenced because the isolated RNA had all been reverse transcribed beforehand. The method was immunoSEQ multiplex PCR; TCRdb's version includes in-frame clones alone and lacks a portion of them. The sample holds more than 60,000 clones; over 50% are singletons and the top ten take about 2.2%. Every donor had blood drawn once into heparin, roughly 120 mL on average. The study, taken as a whole, reports: The question left open here concerned HLA type influencing TCRB rearrangement. Cells carrying high TCR expression could end up over-represented when cDNA is sequenced.

The receptor was isolated from a woman between 18 and 29 years old in good health. Material: Tregs from blood.

In nucleotides, the CDR3 is TGTGCCAGCTCACAAGGGACGACTAGCGGGGGGTACGAGCAGTACTTC. Its translation: CASSQGTTSGGYEQYF. J is TRBJ2-7 and V is TRBV18; 13 nucleotides line up with TRBD2. Germline V lookup: CDR1 KGHSH, CDR2 LQKENI. Unmatched junction bases numbered 7, after V lost 4 bases and J lost 4 bases. The CDR3 consists of 16 residues.